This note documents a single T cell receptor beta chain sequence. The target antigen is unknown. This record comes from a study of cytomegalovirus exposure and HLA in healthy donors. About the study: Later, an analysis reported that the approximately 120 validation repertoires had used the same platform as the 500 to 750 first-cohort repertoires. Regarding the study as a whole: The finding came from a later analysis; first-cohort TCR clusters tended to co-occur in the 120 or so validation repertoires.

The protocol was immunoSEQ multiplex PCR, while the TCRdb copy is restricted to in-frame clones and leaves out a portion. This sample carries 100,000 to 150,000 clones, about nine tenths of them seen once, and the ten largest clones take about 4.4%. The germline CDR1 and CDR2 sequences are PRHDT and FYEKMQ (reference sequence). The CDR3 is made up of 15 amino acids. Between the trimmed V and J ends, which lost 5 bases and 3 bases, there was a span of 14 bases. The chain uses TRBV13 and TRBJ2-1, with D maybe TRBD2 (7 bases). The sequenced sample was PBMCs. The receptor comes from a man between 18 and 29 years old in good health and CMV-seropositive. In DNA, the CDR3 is TGTGCCAGCAGCGAAGGGGGGGCAGTCTACAATGAGCAGTTCTTC. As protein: CASSEGGAVYNEQFF. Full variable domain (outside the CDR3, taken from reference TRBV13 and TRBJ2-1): AAGVIQSPRHLIKEKRETATLKCYPIPRHDTVYWYQQGPGQDPQFLISFYEKMQSDKGSIPDRFSAQQFSDYHSELNMSSLELGDSALYFCASSEGGAVYNEQFFGPGTRLTVL.